Shown below are 20 T cell receptor beta chains from a single sample sequenced in a study of Graves' ophthalmopathy and Graves' hyperthyroidism. Investigators amplified TCR beta CDR3 regions from RNA transcripts. After a first-round RT-PCR with HTBI primers, a second-round multiplex PCR was run. Using its own MiXCR run on the multiplex PCR reads, TCRdb lists one record per CDR3 protein. The sample contains a few hundred thousand distinct CDR3 sequences, under 45% of which appear only once. Sequenced: peripheral blood or thyroid tissue (not recorded which). These receptors all stem from an adult man with Graves' hyperthyroidism.

In regard to this clonotype: Given a much more abundant clone one base away, this may be a read error. The chain combines TRBV7-9 with TRBJ2-7; TRBD2 might be the D (6 bases). The CDR3 runs 14 residues. Germline CDR1 reads SEHNR; CDR2 reads FQNEAQ (reference sequence). CDR3 residues: CAGSITGLVYKQYF. CDR3 coding DNA: TGTGCCGGCAGCATAACGGGACTCGTCTACAAGCAGTACTTC.

In the case of this clonotype: One junction end does not reproduce the germline sequence, and a read error may be involved. The V and J genes are TRBV10-2 and TRBJ1-4; 7 bases agree with TRBD1. The length of the CDR3 is 14 residues. Germline assignment: CDR1 WSHSY and CDR2 SAAADI. This CDR3 is CASSSTGTVEKLFF. The CDR3, as DNA: TGTGCCAGCAGCTCCACCGGGACAGTCGAAAAACTGTTTTTT.

This clonotype was recorded many times. J is TRBJ2-5 and V is TRBV6-5; 10 nucleotides agree with TRBD2. Germline V gene data show CDR1 as MNHEY and CDR2 as SVGAGI. The CDR3 runs 15 residues. With V trimmed by 6 bases and J by 5 bases, 9 bases remained unmatched. The DNA of the CDR3 is TGTGCCAGCAGAGGAAGCGGGGGGGCCGGGGAGACCCAGTACTTC. Its protein product is CASRGSGGAGETQYF.

This clonotype has a count of ten or more. This chain uses TRBV7-9 with TRBJ2-7; 9 positions agree with TRBD1. V dropped 6 bases and J dropped 0; count of bases not matched to a gene: 6. The CDR3 is made up of 15 amino acids. From germline, CDR1 is SEHNR and CDR2 FQNEAQ (reference sequence). The CDR3 nucleotides are TGTGCCAGCAGTTCGGGGACAGGGAGCTCCTACGAGCAGTACTTC. Translating gives CASSSGTGSSYEQYF.

This chain connects TRBV24-1 to TRBJ2-2, with 9 bases aligning to TRBD1. V was pared by 8 bases and J by 5 bases, with 5 bases of the junction left unmatched. CDR1 is KGHDR and CDR2 is SFDVKD in the germline V gene. The CDR3 is 14 residues long. The CDR3 loop is CATTDRGETGELFF. The CDR3 DNA follows: TGTGCCACCACCGACAGGGGGGAGACCGGGGAGCTGTTTTTT.

This chain links TRBV15 with TRBJ2-3, with D hard to call. V lost 1 base and J lost 6, with 5 bases in between. The CDR3 is 12 residues long. CDR1 is LNHNV, CDR2 YYDKDF, per germline (reference sequence). The CDR3 loop is CATSRVGDTQYF. The CDR3 region has the DNA TGTGCCACCAGCAGAGTGGGGGATACGCAGTATTTT. The full variable domain, with the rest looked up from reference TRBV15 and TRBJ2-3, is DAMVIQNPRYQVTQFGKPVTLSCSQTLNHNVMYWYQQKSSQAPKLLFHYYDKDFNNEADTPDNFQSRRPNTSFCFLDIRSPGLGDTAMYLCATSRVGDTQYFGPGTRLTVL.

This clonotype was detected many times. The rearrangement joins TRBV11-3 to TRBJ2-5; TRBD1 matches at 11 bases. The CDR3 has 15 residues. V lost 1 base, J lost 5 bases, and 3 bases stayed unmatched. The V gene's germline CDR1 is SGHNT and CDR2 YENEEA. The CDR3 region has the DNA TGTGCCAGCAGCTTAGGGACAGGGGGCTGGGAGACCCAGTACTTC. It is translated as CASSLGTGGWETQYF.

This clonotype was found many times. The V and J genes are TRBV2 and TRBJ2-7, with a possible D match to TRBD2 (6 bases). This CDR3 comprises 15 residues. Trimming cost V 3 bases and J 3 bases, with 15 bases left between them. CDR1 and CDR2 from the germline V gene are SNHLY and FYNNEI. CDR3 protein: CASSDGGALGYEQYF. CDR3 bases: TGTGCCAGCAGTGACGGGGGAGCACTGGGCTACGAGCAGTACTTC.

In its sample, this clonotype was seen many times. The chain uses TRBV20-1 and TRBJ2-7; TRBD2 is a possible D gene (5 bases). V lost 4 bases and J 9 bases, leaving 22 bases between the germline ends. Germline V CDR1 and CDR2: DFQATT, SNEGSKA (reference sequence). The CDR3 is made up of 14 amino acids. The DNA of the CDR3 is TGCAGTGCTACCTTAACGGGATCCTCAAAAGCGCAGTACTTC. Translated, it gives CSATLTGSSKAQYF.

About this clonotype itself: Given a much more abundant clone one base away, this may be a read error. The CDR3 loop reads CVSSVAGTVQETQYF. The DNA of the CDR3 is TGTGTCAGCAGCGTGGCCGGGACAGTCCAAGAGACCCAGTACTTC. The rearrangement links TRBV7-9 to TRBJ2-5, with TRBD1 matching 7 bases. Germline-derived CDR1 and CDR2 are SEHNR and FQNEAQ (reference sequence). The CDR3 covers 15 residues.

The CDR3: CSATTSGSSTDTQYF. The CDR3 region has the DNA TGCAGTGCCACAACTAGCGGGTCGAGCACAGATACGCAGTATTTT. The rearrangement joins TRBV20-1 to TRBJ2-3; 9 bases are a match to TRBD2. Losses at the gene ends were 6 bases for V and 0 bases for J; bases not matched to a gene: 7. CDR1 and CDR2 from the germline V gene are DFQATT and SNEGSKA (reference sequence). The CDR3 is made up of 15 amino acids.

This clonotype came up many times. The chain combines TRBV6-1 with TRBJ1-3; D not resolved. The V gene lost 4 bases and the J gene lost 0 bases, with 7 bases spanning the gap. Germline V CDR1 and CDR2: MNHNS, SASEGT. The CDR3 has 14 amino acids. The CDR3 coding sequence is TGTGCCAGCAGTGGCCTCCCCTCTGGAAACACCATATATTTT. Translating it yields CASSGLPSGNTIYF.

The chain has TRBV10-3 and TRBJ1-5; D possibly corresponds to TRBD1 (5 bases). There are 14 residues in the CDR3. Germline-derived CDR1 and CDR2 are ENHRY and SYGVKD. Trimming removed 2 bases at V and 6 bases at J, with 11 bases between. This chain's CDR3 is CAISEPGRGQPQHF. CDR3 bases: TGTGCCATCAGTGAGCCGGGGCGCGGTCAGCCCCAGCATTTT.

This clonotype appeared many times. The chain is built from TRBV7-9 and TRBJ2-7, with a possible D match to TRBD1 (7 bases). This CDR3 region has 14 residues. CDR1 is SEHNR and CDR2 is FQNEAQ in the germline V gene (reference sequence). Trimming pared 5 bases from V and 0 bases from J, leaving 11 bases between. Here the CDR3 reads CASSGGDSSYEQYF. The DNA of the CDR3 is TGTGCCAGCAGCGGCGGGGACAGCTCCTACGAGCAGTACTTC.

This clonotype appeared many times. The gene calls are TRBV7-8 and TRBJ1-1; the D is unclear. CDR3 length equals 14 residues. Trimming left V 5 bases short and J 1 base short, with 11 bases between. CDR1 is SGHVS, CDR2 FQNEAQ, per germline. Here the CDR3 DNA reads TGTGCCAGCAGCCTGGGGAAACAGAACACTGAAGCTTTCTTT. This codes for CASSLGKQNTEAFF.

The chain carries TRBV7-9 and TRBJ1-2; D call uncertain. The CDR3 is 15 residues long. Germline V lookup: CDR1 SEHNR, CDR2 FQNEAQ (reference sequence). V was clipped by 6 bases and J by 0 bases, with 14 bases between them. As DNA, the CDR3 is TGTGCCAGCAGTGATCGGACGGGAACTAACTATGGCTACACCTTC. Its protein product is CASSDRTGTNYGYTF.

Comment on this clonotype: Sequence at one end of the junction differs from germline and may be a read error. The chain is built from TRBV7-9 and TRBJ1-6; 11 nucleotides align to TRBD1. The CDR3 is 15 residues long. CDR1 SEHNR and CDR2 FQNEAQ come from the germline V gene (reference sequence). CDR3 coding DNA: TGTGCCAGCAGCTTCCGGGACAGGGGGGACAGGGGGATCCGGTTT. This translates into CASSFRDRGDRGIRF.

This clonotype was seen at least ten times. The chain couples TRBV10-1 to TRBJ2-7; 8 nucleotides align to TRBD1. The CDR3 has 13 amino acids. V trimming: 6 bases; J trimming: 5 bases; junction bases outside the gene matches: 6. CDR1 and CDR2 from the germline V gene are WNHNN and SYGVQD (reference sequence). The CDR3, as DNA: TGCGCCAGCAGCCCGGACAGGGTCCACGAGCAGTACTTC. The encoded protein is CASSPDRVHEQYF.

This clonotype was picked up one time. The gene calls are TRBV5-1 and TRBJ2-7; D may be TRBD2 (5 bases). Per the germline V gene, CDR1 is SGHRS and CDR2 is YFSETQ. The CDR3 has 15 amino acids. V dropped 0 bases and J dropped 4 bases, with 14 bases sitting between them. The CDR3 sequence: CASSLGGPPSYEQYF. DNA for the CDR3: TGCGCCAGCAGCTTGGGCGGGCCCCCGTCATACGAGCAGTACTTC. Combining the CDR3 with reference TRBV5-1 and TRBJ2-7 gives the whole variable domain KAGVTQTPRYLIKTRGQQVTLSCSPISGHRSVSWYQQTPGQGLQFLFEYFSETQRNKGNFPGRFSGRQFSNSRSEMNVSTLELGDSALYLCASSLGGPPSYEQYFGPGTRLTVT.

This clonotype was picked up a small number of times. The chain links TRBV6-6 to TRBJ1-2; D perhaps matches TRBD1 (5 bases). The ends were cut back, 5 bases at V and 4 bases at J, with 14 bases in the middle. CDR1 MNHNY and CDR2 SVGAGI come from the germline V gene (reference sequence). The CDR3 is made up of 14 amino acids. CDR3 loop: CASSQTPGVYGYTF. For the CDR3, the DNA is TGTGCCAGCAGTCAAACCCCGGGGGTCTATGGCTACACCTTC.